The 19 T cell receptor beta chains reported below all come from one sample, sequenced in a study of regulatory T cells in long-lasting Graves disease. For TCR beta, libraries came from iRepertoire HTBI primers and Arm-PCR of CDR3 regions. TCRdb called the multiplex PCR reads again in MiXCR, with one record for every CDR3 protein. The profile shows about 350,000 distinct CDR3 sequences, about a sixth of them singletons. Regarding time point: newly diagnosed GD, antithyroid drugs for less than 3 months. RNA extracted from PBMCs served as the sequencing template. The same sample was also used in a study of T cells in Graves' hyperthyroidism and ophthalmopathy.

Sample: peripheral blood mononuclear cells (PBMCs), taken at new diagnosis, from a patient treated with antithyroid drugs. Source of these receptors: a man aged 40-50 years with Graves disease.

This chain links TRBV27 with TRBJ2-6; no clear D gene. Trimming shortened V by 1 base and J by 0 bases, and 4 bases separated the two germline ends. Looked up from germline, CDR1 is MNHEY and CDR2 is SMNVEV (reference sequence). The CDR3 has 15 residues. The DNA of the CDR3 is TGTGCCAGCAGTTTATGGAGCTCTGGGGCCAACGTCCTGACTTTC. The encoded protein is CASSLWSSGANVLTF. The full variable domain, with the rest looked up from reference TRBV27 and TRBJ2-6, is EAQVTQNPRYLITVTGKKLTVTCSQNMNHEYMSWYRQDPGLGLRQIYYSMNVEVTDKGDVPEGYKVSRKEKRNFPLILESPSPNQTSLYFCASSLWSSGANVLTFGAGSRLTVL.

This clonotype came up many times. The V call is TRBV28, the J call TRBJ2-5; perhaps TRBD2 as D (6 bases). The CDR3 covers 13 residues. Germline values: CDR1 MDHEN, CDR2 SYDVKM. The V and J ends lost 6 bases and 1 base respectively, with 9 bases between them. Written as DNA, the CDR3 is TGTGCCAGCAGGATCGGGGGCCAAGAGACCCAGTACTTC. Protein: CASRIGGQETQYF.

In this sample, this clonotype turned up a few times. The chain combines TRBV2 with TRBJ1-2; no clear D. The CDR3 is made up of 12 amino acids. Germline values: CDR1 SNHLY, CDR2 FYNNEI. Trimming removed 11 bases from V and 4 bases from J, with 14 bases in between. CDR3 coding DNA: TGTGCCCGCCGTCAAGGGAGCTATGGCTACACCTTC. Translation: CARRQGSYGYTF. Based on the CDR3 plus reference TRBV2 and TRBJ1-2, the full variable domain is EPEVTQTPSHQVTQMGQEVILRCVPISNHLYFYWYRQILGQKVEFLVSFYNNEISEKSEIFDDQFSVERPDGSNFTLKIRSTKLEDSAMYFCARRQGSYGYTFGSGTRLTVV.

This clonotype was seen ten or more times. The V and J genes are TRBV11-2 and TRBJ1-1; no reliable D call. The V end was cut by 3 bases, the J end by 4 bases, with 6 bases between. The CDR3 runs 12 residues. Germline assignment: CDR1 SGHAT and CDR2 FQNNGV. CDR3 sequence (DNA): TGTGCCAGCAGCTTCAGGACCACTGAAGCTTTCTTT. It encodes CASSFRTTEAFF.

This clonotype showed up many times. The V and J genes are TRBV12-5 and TRBJ2-6, with unresolved D. Trimming stripped 1 base from V and 0 bases from J, with 7 bases between. This CDR3 contains 16 residues. CDR1 LGHNT and CDR2 FRNRAP come from the germline V gene. The CDR3 DNA reads as TGTGCTAGTGGTTTGGGGGCCGTCTCTGGGGCCAACGTCCTGACTTTC. It translates to CASGLGAVSGANVLTF.

CDR3 bases: TGTGCCAGCAGCCTAGAGGGGGATTCTAACTATGGCTACACCTTC. Its protein product is CASSLEGDSNYGYTF. The chain is built from TRBV2 and TRBJ1-2, with a possible D match to TRBD1 (6 bases). Deletions cut 6 bases from V and 0 bases from J, with 14 bases between. The germline gives CDR1 SNHLY, CDR2 FYNNEI. This CDR3 spans 15 amino acids.

This clonotype appeared a few times. This rearrangement joins TRBV7-9 to TRBJ2-7; D remains unclear. CDR3 length equals 16 residues. The V end was cut by 5 bases, the J end by 2 bases, with 19 bases between. Germline V gives CDR1 SEHNR, CDR2 FQNEAQ (reference sequence). This CDR3 is CASSPHVKDWTYEQYF. DNA of the CDR3: TGTGCCAGCAGCCCACATGTAAAAGACTGGACCTACGAGCAGTACTTC.

A few counts support this clonotype. Being one base from a much bigger clone, this may be a read error. The V gene is TRBV5-1, the J gene TRBJ2-1, with 8 bases aligning to TRBD2. V lost 4 bases and J lost 5; bases outside the gene matches: 8. Germline V gives CDR1 SGHRS, CDR2 YFSETQ. The CDR3 sequence is 15 residues long. The CDR3, as DNA: TGCGCCAGCAGCCCAGGCGGGGGGAAAGACAATGAGCAGTTCTTC. The encoded protein is CASSPGGGKDNEQFF.

Many counts were recorded for this clonotype. The chain has TRBV3-1 and TRBJ2-1; D not resolved. Between the trimmed V and J ends, which lost 3 bases and 7 bases, there was a span of 10 bases. This CDR3 spans 13 amino acids. The germline gives CDR1 LGHDT, CDR2 YNNKEL (reference sequence). In DNA form, the CDR3 reads TGTGCCAGCAGCCAGAGATCATCGAATGAGCAGTTCTTC. This codes for CASSQRSSNEQFF.

The chain carries TRBV5-4 and TRBJ2-1; D tentatively fits TRBD1 or TRBD2 (6 bases each). Trimming cost V 2 bases and J 8 bases, with 17 bases left between them. Germline lookup yields CDR1 SGHNT and CDR2 YYREEE (reference sequence). The CDR3 sequence is 15 residues long. CDR3 sequence (DNA): TGTGCCAGCAGCTTCGGGGGCTTCACGTGGGATGAGCAGTTCTTC. This translates into CASSFGGFTWDEQFF.

The sample holds many counts of this clonotype. The genes are TRBV28 and TRBJ2-7, with a tentative D call TRBD2 (5 bases). The CDR3 extends over 15 amino acids. Trimming took off 6 bases at V and 9 bases at J, with 24 bases between the two ends. Germline values: CDR1 MDHEN, CDR2 SYDVKM. The CDR3 bases are TGTGCCAGCAGGAGGAGTATGAGAACCGGGGAAGTGCAGTACTTC. Its protein product is CASRRSMRTGEVQYF.

This clonotype was counted a few times. In DNA form, the CDR3 reads TGTGCCACCAGCAGAGAAGGGAACTTCGAGCAGTACTTC. It encodes CATSREGNFEQYF. The chain uses TRBV15 and TRBJ2-7; D is unclear. The CDR3 contains 13 residues. Germline CDR1 LNHNV, CDR2 YYDKDF (reference sequence). Trimming left V 0 bases short and J 6 bases short, with 9 bases between.

This clonotype has at least ten counts. This chain connects TRBV5-1 to TRBJ1-2; D perhaps matches TRBD1 (5 bases). The length of the CDR3 is 14 residues. Germline V CDR1 and CDR2: SGHRS, YFSETQ. V lost 4 bases, J lost 7 bases, and 17 bases lay in between. CDR3 residues: CASSTAGALSGYTF. The CDR3 nucleotides are TGCGCCAGCAGCACCGCCGGGGCGTTGAGTGGCTACACCTTC.

This clonotype was recorded a few times. J is TRBJ1-6 and V is TRBV10-3, with D maybe TRBD1 (5 bases). The V end lost 6 bases, the J end lost 0 bases, and 12 bases lay between the germline ends. From germline, CDR1 is ENHRY and CDR2 SYGVKD. The CDR3 has 16 residues. CDR3: CAIRRGESSYNSPLHF. CDR3 coding DNA: TGTGCCATCAGAAGAGGGGAGAGCTCCTATAATTCACCCCTCCACTTT.

This clonotype was observed once. Given a far larger clone just one base away, this is likely a sequencing read error. The CDR3 DNA reads as TGTGCCAGCAGTTTAGCGCGGTCTAGCGGATGCACAGATACGCAGTATTTT. Its translation is CASSLARSSGCTDTQYF. This sequence joins TRBV7-3 and TRBJ2-3; 7 nucleotides match TRBD2. CDR3 length: 17 residues. V was clipped by 6 bases and J by 1 base; unmatched bases: 13. Germline CDR1 reads SGHTA; CDR2 reads FQGTGA.

The chain has TRBV6-5 and TRBJ2-1; the D gene is possibly TRBD2 (6 bases). CDR3 length: 18 amino acids. CDR1 is MNHEY, CDR2 SVGAGI, per germline. Trimming stripped 0 bases from V and 2 bases from J, with 17 bases between. The CDR3 DNA is TGTGCCAGCAGTTACTCGAAGGCGGGACCGGTAGCCTACAATGAGCAGTTCTTC. This translates into CASSYSKAGPVAYNEQFF.

This clonotype was seen at least ten times. The chain is built from TRBV7-8 and TRBJ2-6; the match to TRBD2 covers 10 bases. The CDR3 is 20 amino acids. V lost 1 base, J lost 4 bases, and 13 bases stayed unmatched. CDR1 and CDR2 (germline): SGHVS, FQNEAQ. The CDR3 reads CASSLEGLAGELLGANVLTF. CDR3 nucleotide sequence: TGTGCCAGCAGCTTAGAGGGGCTAGCGGGGGAATTGCTCGGGGCCAACGTCCTGACTTTC.

About this clonotype: Given a much more abundant clone one base away, this may be a read error. V usage is TRBV3-1 and J usage is TRBJ2-7; the D gene could be TRBD1 or TRBD2 (5 bases each). Germline V CDR1 and CDR2: LGHDT, YNNKEL (reference sequence). Trimming shortened V by 1 base and J by 5 bases, and 12 bases separated the two germline ends. CDR3 length equals 14 residues. CDR3: CASSQAAGTHEQYF. The DNA of the CDR3 is TGTGCCAGCAGCCAAGCGGCAGGGACCCACGAGCAGTACTTC.

V is TRBV14 and J is TRBJ1-1; unclear D gene. Germline lookup yields CDR1 SGHDN and CDR2 FVKESK. V gave up 2 bases and J gave up 3 bases, with 7 bases separating them. This CDR3 has 13 residues. The CDR3 is CASSQNVDTEAFF. CDR3 nucleotides: TGTGCCAGCAGCCAAAATGTGGACACTGAAGCTTTCTTT.